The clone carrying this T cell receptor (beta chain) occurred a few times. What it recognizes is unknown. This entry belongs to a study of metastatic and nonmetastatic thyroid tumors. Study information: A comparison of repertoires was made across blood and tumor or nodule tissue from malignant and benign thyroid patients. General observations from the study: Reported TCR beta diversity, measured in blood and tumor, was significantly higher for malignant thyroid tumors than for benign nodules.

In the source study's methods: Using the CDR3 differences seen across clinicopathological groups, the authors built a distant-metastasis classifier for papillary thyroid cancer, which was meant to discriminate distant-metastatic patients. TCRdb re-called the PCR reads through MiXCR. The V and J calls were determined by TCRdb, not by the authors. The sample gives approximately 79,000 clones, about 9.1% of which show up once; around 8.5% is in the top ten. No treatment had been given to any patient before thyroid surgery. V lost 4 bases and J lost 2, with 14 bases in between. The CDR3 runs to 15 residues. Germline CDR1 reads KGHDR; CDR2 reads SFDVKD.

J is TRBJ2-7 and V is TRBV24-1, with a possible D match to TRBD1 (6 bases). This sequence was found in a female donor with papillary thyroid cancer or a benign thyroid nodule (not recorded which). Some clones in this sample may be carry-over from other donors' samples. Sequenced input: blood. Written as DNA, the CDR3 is TGTGCCACCAGTGACAAACAGGGTTTTGCCTACGAGCAGTACTTC. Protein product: CATSDKQGFAYEQYF.